This TCR beta chain was sequenced in a study of cytomegalovirus exposure and HLA in healthy donors. Study summary: A prior study identified 117 million unique TCR beta sequences from 190 million or so T cells.

The CDR3 is 14 residues long. Germline CDR1 is MNHNS and CDR2 is SASEGT. V shed 6 bases, J shed 4 bases, and the junction held 6 bases outside the gene matches. PCR amplification relied on 60 Vbeta primers (plus 13 Jbeta primers). Generated by immunoSEQ multiplex PCR, the TCRdb table keeps only in-frame clones and is missing some. The sample holds 100,000 or so clones; roughly 80% are singletons and the top ten take about a tenth. Sequencing was done on a sample of PBMCs. The gene calls are TRBV6-1 and TRBJ1-3; TRBD1 matches at 7 bases. The TCR was taken from a man younger than 40 in good health and CMV-seropositive. In DNA, the CDR3 is TGTGCCAGCAGCACAGGGGACTCGGGAAACACCATATATTTT. Its translation is CASSTGDSGNTIYF.